The present TCR beta chain was sequenced within a study of cytomegalovirus exposure and HLA in healthy donors (dated by TCRdb to about 2017). For the wider study: The 670 or so repertoires of the first cohort and the roughly 110 validation repertoires were produced on the same platform, according to a later analysis. The study aimed to test whether signatures of past pathogen exposure could be identified by cataloging public T cell receptors. Besides the first cohort of some 670 subjects, a separate validation cohort made up of over a hundred different subjects was used. High-throughput TCR immunosequencing, statistical association of individual TCRs with disease status, and machine learning were combined to predict cytomegalovirus infection status.

Donors formed part of the validation cohort, which comprised over a hundred subjects and was distinct from the first cohort of some 700 subjects. The CDR3 goes from the cysteine to the phenylalanine over 19 residues. Only the CDR3 part of the read is kept: 57 bases, read in frame from the first base. V is trimmed back by 5 bases and J by 0 bases, and the junction contains 12 bases that no gene match accounts for. The germline V gene (reference sequence) provides CDR1 LNHNV and CDR2 YYDKDF. What the authors observed across the whole study: A few of the identified cytomegalovirus-associated TCR beta chains were confirmed in vitro to be specific for cytomegalovirus antigens. The study listed 164 TCR beta chains as associated with cytomegalovirus. Cytomegalovirus status was reported to be diagnosed by the classifier with high specificity and sensitivity in both the original and validation cohorts. A later analysis had no HLA typing for the validation cohort, so co-occurrence there was scored across all 110 or so repertoires. A later analysis found that TCRs clustered in the first cohort also tended to co-occur in the roughly 120 validation repertoires, with approximately 94% of cluster scores above 0. The authors suggested that the approach could potentially be generalized to other disease states and immunological phenotypes. Most TCR sequences were observed very rarely across donors, whereas some public TCRs were present in many individuals.

A note on this clone: The target of this receptor is not known. No quality values exist for individual bases; no much larger clone is one base distant.

Library generation was performed with the immunoSEQ multiplex PCR assay. From the authors' description of their analysis: A statistical classification framework was built to diagnose cytomegalovirus status from the catalog of TCR beta chain sequences. TCRdb took this table from immuneACCESS and kept in-frame rearrangements with V and J called. Such tables lack part of the clones; where checked against another copy, unresolved V genes explain under half of the gap, and the rest is unexplained. V and J calls and clone size come straight from that table; D and trimming were deduced from the DNA. The sample records around 60,000 clones, approximately 94% of which are singletons. About 4.5% of the sample rests with the top ten.

Material for sequencing was PBMCs. This receptor was obtained from a man between 18 and 29 years old in good health and CMV-seropositive. The V and J genes are TRBV15 and TRBJ2-1, and 11 bases in between align with TRBD2. The DNA sequence reads TGTGCCACCAGCGCGCCCTTAGCGGGGGGGGAAAGCTCCTACAATGAGCAGTTCTTC. Translated, it gives CATSAPLAGGESSYNEQFF.